This entry is about one TCR beta chain. This CDR3 is built from 15 residues. V lost 5 bases and J lost 2; bases outside the gene matches: 8. Germline loops: CDR1 SGHVS, CDR2 FQNEAQ. In the original workflow: Reference gene primer amplification yielded estimated nucleated cell counts. TCRdb's table, derived via immunoSEQ multiplex PCR, lists solely in-frame clones and lacks some. The DNA was the basis for D and trimming; V, J and clone size are from that table. This table has 270,000 or so clones, 85% to 90% appearing once. This entry comes from a study of blood T cell repertoires in COVID-19. About the research overall: Collection of acute and convalescent COVID-19 samples took place in the United States, Italy and Spain. PBMCs, B-cell-depleted T cells, or T cells provided the cDNA or gDNA that made up the material.

This sequence joins TRBV7-8 and TRBJ2-7; 8 bases fit TRBD1. The sequence derives from a woman in her 30s with COVID-19, enrolled during active disease. Sequenced input: peripheral blood. CDR3 coding DNA: TGTGCCAGCAGCGCCCGGACAGGGTTTGCCTACGAGCAGTACTTC. This codes for CASSARTGFAYEQYF.